This entry is about one TCR beta chain. The antigen is not known. The data derive from a study of cytomegalovirus exposure and HLA in healthy donors. PCR amplification relied on 60 Vbeta primers (plus 13 Jbeta primers). Clones were read by immunoSEQ multiplex PCR, and TCRdb kept only the in-frame ones, dropping some. The table shows roughly 180,000 clones, with 80% occurring only once. Overall study findings and caveats: It was reported in a later analysis that an Asian-associated ancestry cluster showed fewer N-insertions than the roughly 670-donor mean. TCR beta V segments were, for the most part, productive about 87% or about 30% of the time in an earlier analysis. 150 to 200 TCR beta chains were listed as cytomegalovirus-associated.

Germline assignment: CDR1 SGHVS and CDR2 FQNEAQ. Trimming at V came to 5 bases and at J to 8 bases, leaving 5 bases not matched to a gene. CDR3 size: 12 residues. The sequence derives from a girl under 18 in good health and CMV-seropositive. The sequenced sample was PBMCs. The gene calls are TRBV7-8 and TRBJ1-1; 7 bases align to TRBD1. CDR3 residues: CASSPSGGEAFF. The CDR3 DNA is TGTGCCAGCAGCCCCTCAGGGGGGGAAGCTTTCTTT.